The rows below give T cell receptor beta chains drawn from one sample of a study of blood T cell repertoires in COVID-19. The repertoire was sequenced with immunoSEQ multiplex PCR; TCRdb's copy has only in-frame clones and lacks some. This table holds about 190,000 clones, 78% found once. The sample consisted of peripheral blood. Receptors were obtained from a woman older than 75 with active or convalescent COVID-19. Both conserved end residues are part of each CDR3. Each record gives: D gene, J gene, clone size, V gene, CDR3 DNA, CDR3 protein. A D gene is named only where the DNA matches it firmly. Clone size is stated in some rows and not others, as once, few, many or a class when expanded.

>.|TRBJ1-2|.|TRBV7-2
TGTGCCAGCAGTTCGGGCAGGGCTTACTATGGCTACACCTTC
CASSSGRAYYGYTF
>TRBD1|TRBJ1-3|few|TRBV7-9
TGTGCCAGCAGAAGACAGGGCTCTGGAAACACCATATATTTT
CASRRQGSGNTIYF
>TRBD1|TRBJ2-7|.|TRBV5-1
TGCGCCAGCAGCTTCGGGACAGTCCCTTACGAGCAGTACTTC
CASSFGTVPYEQYF
>TRBD1|TRBJ1-2|.|TRBV6-6
TGTGCCAGCAGTTATTTTGGACAGGGCAACTATGGCTACACCTTC
CASSYFGQGNYGYTF
>.|TRBJ2-5|.|TRBV19
TGTGCCAGTAGTATAGCCGGCAGGGGAGTCGGGAAGGAGACCCAGTACTTC
CASSIAGRGVGKETQYF
>TRBD1|TRBJ2-2|.|TRBV11-2
TGTGCCAGCAGCCCATTCTCCAGGGGGTACGGGGAGCTGTTTTTT
CASSPFSRGYGELFF
>TRBD1|TRBJ2-5|.|TRBV11-3
TGTGCCAGCAGCGCAGACAGGGGACATCAGGAGACCCAGTACTTC
CASSADRGHQETQYF
>TRBD1|TRBJ2-2|.|TRBV28
TGTGCCAGCAGTCCCCCCCCGGGACAGGGGTCCGGCGGGGAGCTGTTTTTT
CASSPPPGQGSGGELFF
>.|TRBJ1-5|.|TRBV6-6
TGTGCCAGCAGTTACCATGGGGGGGCCAATCAGCCCCAGCATTTT
CASSYHGGANQPQHF
>TRBD2|TRBJ2-3|once|TRBV2
TGTGCCAGCAGTGATGGGGGGGCAGATACGCAGTATTTT
CASSDGGADTQYF
>TRBD1|TRBJ1-2|.|TRBV4-1
TGCGCCAGCAGCCAAGAGACAGGGGTTAACTATGGCTACACCTTC
CASSQETGVNYGYTF
>.|TRBJ1-4|few|TRBV5-4
TGTGCCAGCAGCTTGACAGCAACTAATGAAAAACTGTTTTTT
CASSLTATNEKLFF
>.|TRBJ1-4|.|TRBV28
TGTGCCAGCAGCCTAGCGGGGGCCGTTAATGAAAAACTGTTTTTT
CASSLAGAVNEKLFF
>TRBD1|TRBJ1-5|.|TRBV30
TGTGCCTGGAGGAGACAGGGGCGGCAGCCCCAGCATTTT
CAWRRQGRQPQHF
>TRBD2|TRBJ2-3|.|TRBV6-1
TGTGCCAGCAGTGAACTAGGGACTACCACAGATACGCAGTATTTT
CASSELGTTTDTQYF
>TRBD2|TRBJ2-1|.|TRBV27
TGTGCCAGCCTGGGTTACGGGGGGAACAATGAGCAGTTCTTC
CASLGYGGNNEQFF
>.|TRBJ1-1|.|TRBV29-1
TGCAGCGCTGAGGGGCAGATGAACACTGAAGCTTTCTTT
CSAEGQMNTEAFF